This TCR beta chain is from a study of blood T cell repertoires in COVID-19. In the original processing: By means of reference gene primer amplification, nucleated cell counts were estimated. TCRdb keeps only in-frame clones here, not all; method: immunoSEQ multiplex PCR. The V and J calls and the clone size are those of that table, but D and trimming were determined from the DNA. The top ten clones hold 1% to 1.5% of a sample with roughly 380,000 clones, about 87% of them seen once. With 5 bases removed from V and 9 bases from J, the gap between germline ends came to 14 bases. CDR3 length: 13 amino acids. Per germline, CDR1 SEHNR and CDR2 FQNEAQ (reference sequence). Recovery meant two consecutive negative NP/OP PCR tests, professional clearance, or resolved symptoms.

The sequenced sample consisted of PBMCs or T cells enriched from blood (not recorded which). This chain connects TRBV7-9 to TRBJ1-5; TRBD1 is a possible D gene (6 bases). The source is a man between 25 and 39 years old who had recovered from COVID-19. CDR3 nucleotide sequence: TGTGCCAGCAGCCCCATACAGGGAACGCCCCAGCATTTT. Translated, it gives CASSPIQGTPQHF.